Shown below are 8 T cell receptor beta chains from a single sample sequenced in a study of T cell responses to AZD1222 COVID-19 vaccine. Sequencing was performed with immunoSEQ multiplex PCR; in TCRdb, only in-frame clones are kept and a portion is missing. The sample comprises 200,000 to 250,000 clones, around 94% of which are singletons, and approximately 1.5% rests with the top ten. This specimen consisted of peripheral blood, obtained 28 days after the second dose of the MenACWY control vaccine. The receptors here all came from an adult who received the MenACWY meningococcal vaccine as a control.

The table lists this clone with a count of one. This sequence joins TRBV7-3 and TRBJ1-6; 10 positions match TRBD1. Germline CDR1 SGHTA, CDR2 FQGTGA. V was pared by 5 bases and J by 7 bases, with 5 bases of the junction left unmatched. The CDR3 runs to 15 residues. The CDR3 DNA reads as TGTGCCAGCAGCCGGGGGGGACAGGGGAATTCACCCCTCCACTTT. Encoded protein: CASSRGGQGNSPLHF.

V usage is TRBV27 and J usage is TRBJ2-1, with 12 nucleotides matching TRBD2. The CDR3 has 20 amino acids. The trim removed 6 bases at V and 6 bases at J, leaving 21 bases unmatched. The germline V gene has CDR1 MNHEY and CDR2 SMNVEV (reference sequence). The CDR3 is CASSSPTSGLAGWGGNEQFF. The CDR3 DNA reads TGTGCCAGCAGCTCCCCGACCTCGGGACTAGCGGGTTGGGGGGGCAATGAGCAGTTCTTC.

The chain recombines TRBV7-3 with TRBJ2-1, with 10 positions matching TRBD2. Germline assignment: CDR1 SGHTA and CDR2 FQGTGA. The CDR3 has 16 amino acids. V was pared by 2 bases and J by 7 bases, with 8 bases of the junction left unmatched. The CDR3 nucleotides are TGTGCCAGCAGCTTAGCCCAGCGGGGGGGCCGAAATGAGCAGTTCTTC. Amino acids: CASSLAQRGGRNEQFF.

The chain combines TRBV6-5 with TRBJ2-7; D possibly corresponds to TRBD2 (5 bases). V was cut by 9 bases and J by 7 bases, with 10 bases left in between. The CDR3 extends over 10 amino acids. Germline CDR1 reads MNHEY; CDR2 reads SVGAGI. Written as DNA, the CDR3 is TGTGCCAGTGAGGGAGCGGAGCAGTACTTC. Its translation is CASEGAEQYF.

The rearrangement joins TRBV12-5 to TRBJ2-2, with D possibly being TRBD1 (6 bases). The CDR3 totals 15 residues. Germline V CDR1 and CDR2: LGHNT, FRNRAP. V was shortened by 5 bases and J by 7 bases, with 17 bases between the two germline ends. CDR3 sequence: CASGDTGSLYGELFF. DNA for the CDR3: TGTGCTAGTGGTGATACAGGGAGTTTATACGGGGAGCTGTTTTTT. Supplemented by reference TRBV12-5 and TRBJ2-2, the full variable domain reads DARVTQTPRHKVTEMGQEVTMRCQPILGHNTVFWYRQTMMQGLELLAYFRNRAPLDDSGMPKDRFSAEMPDATLATLKIQPSEPRDSAVYFCASGDTGSLYGELFFGEGSRLTVL.

V gene TRBV6-2 or TRBV6-3 combines with J gene TRBJ2-5; TRBD2 matches 10 bases. This CDR3 is built from 16 residues. The germline CDR1 and CDR2 sequences are MNHEY and SVGEGT. Trimming cost V 2 bases and J 5 bases; bases outside gene matches: 8. This CDR3 is CASSYLGLAGAETQYF. CDR3 bases: TGTGCCAGCAGTTACCTCGGGCTAGCGGGGGCTGAGACCCAGTACTTC.

This chain connects TRBV13 to TRBJ1-3; D might be TRBD1 (6 bases). Germline V CDR1 and CDR2: PRHDT, FYEKMQ (reference sequence). This CDR3 region has 17 residues. Trimming took off 5 bases at V and 0 bases at J, with 17 bases between the two ends. The CDR3 protein is CASSPRTATHSGNTIYF. The CDR3 DNA reads TGTGCCAGCAGCCCGCGGACAGCTACGCACTCTGGAAACACCATATATTTT.

A few counts support this clone. The J gene is TRBJ1-1, the V gene TRBV30; weak D call: TRBD1 (6 bases). Germline V CDR1 and CDR2: GTSNPN, SVGIG (reference sequence). CDR3 length: 13 residues. Trimming removed 5 bases at V and 11 bases at J, with 21 bases between. The CDR3 protein is CAWEGAGARRAFF. CDR3 coding DNA: TGTGCCTGGGAGGGTGCAGGGGCCCGGAGGGCTTTCTTT.